This T cell receptor beta chain was obtained from a study of regulatory T cells in long-lasting Graves disease. Findings and caveats of the study: Favored gene segments in persistent disease were TRBV28, TRBJ1-2 and TRBJ2-5.

This CDR3 has 18 residues. Looked up from germline, CDR1 is LGHNT and CDR2 is FRNRAP. Trimming shortened V by 2 bases and J by 0 bases, and 17 bases separated the two germline ends. Building the TCR beta libraries relied on iRepertoire HTBI primers, and CDR3 regions underwent Arm-PCR. MiXCR was run by TCRdb on the multiplex PCR reads, yielding one entry per CDR3 protein. In the table there are around 500,000 distinct CDR3 sequences, 13% of which are singletons. The sample holds many counts of this clonotype. Its antigen is still unknown. As for time point: newly diagnosed GD, antithyroid drugs for less than 3 months. The TCR library was made from RNA that had been extracted from PBMCs in TRIzol. Investigators report Graves' disease was diagnosed under American Thyroid Association guidelines. The patients included were those that came from an endocrinology department in Xi'an, China. These sequences were also reported in another study, on T cells in Graves' hyperthyroidism and ophthalmopathy.

The sequence came from a man aged 25 to 45 with Graves disease. The sample was peripheral blood mononuclear cells (PBMCs), taken at new diagnosis, from a patient treated with antithyroid drugs. The chain employs TRBV12-5 and TRBJ1-5; D may be TRBD1 (6 bases). In DNA form, the CDR3 reads TGTGCTAGTGGTTTGCCCCCACTAAGGGGGTATAGCAATCAGCCCCAGCATTTT. Translation: CASGLPPLRGYSNQPQHF.